This T cell receptor (beta chain) was documented in a study of T cell changes during pregnancy in multiple sclerosis. Libraries were prepared by immunoSEQ multiplex PCR; TCRdb keeps only in-frame clonotypes and omits some of them. The table lists tens of thousands of clones, less than 90% of them singletons, with around 0.4% in the top ten. After removal of 2 bases from V and 5 bases from J, the junction contained 13 bases not matched to a gene. Germline CDR1 reads LGHNT; CDR2 reads FRNRAP. This CDR3 has 17 residues. Sequencing used CD4+ T cells from peripheral blood mononuclear cells, obtained in the third trimester of pregnancy. The chain joins TRBV12-5 to TRBJ2-7, with TRBD1 matching 9 bases. The receptor's source is a female donor with multiple sclerosis, enrolled in a pregnancy study. As DNA, the CDR3 is TGTGCTAGTGGTTTGTCCCCCCGGGACAGGGCGGCCAACGAGCAGTACTTC. Translation gives CASGLSPRDRAANEQYF.